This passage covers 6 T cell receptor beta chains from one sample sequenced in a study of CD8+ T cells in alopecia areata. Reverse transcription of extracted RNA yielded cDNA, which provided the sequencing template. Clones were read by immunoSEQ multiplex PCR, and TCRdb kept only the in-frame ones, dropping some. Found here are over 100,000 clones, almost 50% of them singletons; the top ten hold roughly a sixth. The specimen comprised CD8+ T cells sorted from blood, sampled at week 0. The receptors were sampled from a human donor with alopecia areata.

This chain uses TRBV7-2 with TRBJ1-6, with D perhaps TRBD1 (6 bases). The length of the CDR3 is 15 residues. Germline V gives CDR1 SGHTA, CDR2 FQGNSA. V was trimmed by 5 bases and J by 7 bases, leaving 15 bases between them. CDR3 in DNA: TGTGCCAGCAGCACCACCACAGGGCGGAATTCACCCCTCCACTTT. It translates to CASSTTTGRNSPLHF.

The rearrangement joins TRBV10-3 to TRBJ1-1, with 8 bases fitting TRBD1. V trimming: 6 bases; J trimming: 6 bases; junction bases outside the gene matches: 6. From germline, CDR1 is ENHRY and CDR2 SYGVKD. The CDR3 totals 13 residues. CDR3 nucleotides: TGTGCCATCAGGGACAGGGCCGGGGCTGAAGCTTTCTTT. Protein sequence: CAIRDRAGAEAFF.

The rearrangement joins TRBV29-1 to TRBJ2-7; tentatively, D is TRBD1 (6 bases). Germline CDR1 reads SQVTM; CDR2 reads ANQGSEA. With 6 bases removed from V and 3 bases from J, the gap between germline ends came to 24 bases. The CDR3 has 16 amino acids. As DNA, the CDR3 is TGCAGCGTCACCCCGGAGTCGGCAGGGGAGTTCTACGAGCAGTACTTC. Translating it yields CSVTPESAGEFYEQYF.

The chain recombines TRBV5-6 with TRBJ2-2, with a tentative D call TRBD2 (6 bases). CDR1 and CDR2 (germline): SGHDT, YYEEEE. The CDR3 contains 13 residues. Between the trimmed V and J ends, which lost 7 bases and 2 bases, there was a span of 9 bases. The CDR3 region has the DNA TGTGCCAGCGGGACTCCTAACACCGGGGAGCTGTTTTTT. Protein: CASGTPNTGELFF.

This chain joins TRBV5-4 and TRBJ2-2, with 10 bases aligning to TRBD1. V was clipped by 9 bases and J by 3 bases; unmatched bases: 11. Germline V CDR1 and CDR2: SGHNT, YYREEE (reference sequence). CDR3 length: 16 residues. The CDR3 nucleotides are TGTGCCAACCCCGGTCGGGGGACAGGGGACACCGGGGAGCTGTTTTTT. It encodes CANPGRGTGDTGELFF.

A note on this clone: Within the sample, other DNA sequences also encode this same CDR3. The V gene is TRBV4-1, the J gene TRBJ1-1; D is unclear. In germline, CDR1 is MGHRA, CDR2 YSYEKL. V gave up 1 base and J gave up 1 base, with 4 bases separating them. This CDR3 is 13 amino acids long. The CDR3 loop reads CASSQVSNTEAFF. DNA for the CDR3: TGCGCCAGCAGCCAAGTATCGAACACTGAAGCTTTCTTT.